This T cell receptor (beta chain) was identified during a study of CD8+CD57+ T cells in acquired aplastic anemia. According to the study, genomic DNA was the template for TCR beta VDJ and CDR3 profiling. From the reads, TCRdb called clonotypes with MiXCR, one entry per CDR3 protein. Found here are about 190,000 distinct CDR3 sequences, over 60% of them singletons; the top ten hold about half. The study's findings and limits: Overlapping CD8+ CDR3 repertoires of patients and controls contained nearly 30 shared sequences.

Germline V CDR1 and CDR2: SEHNR, FQNEAQ (reference sequence). With 7 bases removed from V and 3 bases from J, the gap between germline ends came to 9 bases. CDR3 length equals 12 residues. This clonotype was counted only a few times. Its antigen is unidentified. The sample consisted of sorted CD4+, CD8+, or CD8+CD57+ T cells (not recorded which) from PBMCs. The chain has TRBV7-9 and TRBJ1-1; no clear D. The source of this sequence is a human donor with severe aplastic anemia or a healthy control (not recorded which). CDR3 protein: CASNAGDTEAFF. In DNA, the CDR3 is TGTGCCAGCAACGCAGGAGACACTGAAGCTTTCTTT. Combining the CDR3 with reference TRBV7-9 and TRBJ1-1 gives the whole variable domain DTGVSQNPRHKITKRGQNVTFRCDPISEHNRLYWYRQTLGQGPEFLTYFQNEAQLEKSRLLSDRFSAERPKGSFSTLEIQRTEQGDSAMYLCASNAGDTEAFFGQGTRLTVV.